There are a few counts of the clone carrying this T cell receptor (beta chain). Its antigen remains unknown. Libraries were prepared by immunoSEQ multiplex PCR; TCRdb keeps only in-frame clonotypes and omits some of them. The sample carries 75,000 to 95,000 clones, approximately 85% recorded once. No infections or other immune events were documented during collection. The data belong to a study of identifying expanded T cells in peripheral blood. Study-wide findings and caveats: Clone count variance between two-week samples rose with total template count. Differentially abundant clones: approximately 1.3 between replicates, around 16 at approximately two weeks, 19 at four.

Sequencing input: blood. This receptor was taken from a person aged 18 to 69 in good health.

CDR3 sequence: CSAQRGGGPTETQYF. The CDR3 DNA reads TGCAGCGCCCAACGGGGCGGGGGGCCTACAGAGACCCAGTACTTC. The chain uses TRBV29-1 and TRBJ2-5; 8 nucleotides align to TRBD2. CDR3 length: 15 amino acids. V was pared by 7 bases and J by 4 bases, with 14 bases of the junction left unmatched. The germline gives CDR1 SQVTM, CDR2 ANQGSEA.